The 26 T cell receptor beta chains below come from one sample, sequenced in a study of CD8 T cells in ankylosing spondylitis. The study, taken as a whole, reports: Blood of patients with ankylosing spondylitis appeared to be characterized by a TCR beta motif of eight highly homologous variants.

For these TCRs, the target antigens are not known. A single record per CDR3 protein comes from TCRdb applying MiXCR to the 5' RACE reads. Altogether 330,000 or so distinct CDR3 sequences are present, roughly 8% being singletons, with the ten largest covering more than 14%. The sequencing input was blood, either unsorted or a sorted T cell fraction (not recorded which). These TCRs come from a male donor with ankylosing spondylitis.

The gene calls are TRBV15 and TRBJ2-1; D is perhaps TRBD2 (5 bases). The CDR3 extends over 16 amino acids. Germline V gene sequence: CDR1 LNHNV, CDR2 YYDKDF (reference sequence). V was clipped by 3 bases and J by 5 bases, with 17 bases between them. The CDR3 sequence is CATSRPAGSFHNEQFF. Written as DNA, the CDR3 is TGTGCCACCAGCAGGCCGGCGGGCAGCTTTCACAATGAGCAGTTCTTC.

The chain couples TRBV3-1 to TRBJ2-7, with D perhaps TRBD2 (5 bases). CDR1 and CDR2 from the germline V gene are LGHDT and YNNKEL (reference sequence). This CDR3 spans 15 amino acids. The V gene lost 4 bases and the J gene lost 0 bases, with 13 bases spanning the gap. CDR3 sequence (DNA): TGTGCCAGCAGCCGCGGGCTATCGAGCTCCTACGAGCAGTACTTC. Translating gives CASSRGLSSSYEQYF.

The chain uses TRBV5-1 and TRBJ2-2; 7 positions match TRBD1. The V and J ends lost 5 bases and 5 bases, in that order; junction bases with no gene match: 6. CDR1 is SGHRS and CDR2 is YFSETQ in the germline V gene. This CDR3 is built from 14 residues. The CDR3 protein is CASRPDRETGELFF. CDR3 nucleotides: TGCGCCAGCAGGCCCGACAGGGAGACCGGGGAGCTGTTTTTT.

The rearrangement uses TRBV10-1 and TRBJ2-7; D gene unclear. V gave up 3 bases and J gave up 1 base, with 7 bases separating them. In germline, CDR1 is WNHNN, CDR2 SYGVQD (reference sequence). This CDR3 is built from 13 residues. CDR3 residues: CASSDPESYEQYF. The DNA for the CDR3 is TGCGCCAGCAGTGATCCAGAATCCTACGAGCAGTACTTC.

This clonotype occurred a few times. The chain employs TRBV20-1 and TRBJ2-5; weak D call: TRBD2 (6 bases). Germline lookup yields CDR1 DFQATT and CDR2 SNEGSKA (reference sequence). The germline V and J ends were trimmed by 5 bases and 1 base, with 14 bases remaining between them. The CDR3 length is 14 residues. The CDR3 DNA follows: TGCAGTGCTGGGGGACTCCCTATCCAAGAGACCCAGTACTTC. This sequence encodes CSAGGLPIQETQYF.

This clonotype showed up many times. The CDR3 DNA reads TGTGCCAGCAGCCTCGGACAGGGTAGCACGACAGATACGCAGTATTTT. It is translated as CASSLGQGSTTDTQYF. V and J are TRBV5-6 and TRBJ2-3; 8 nucleotides align to TRBD1. The CDR3 covers 16 residues. Trimming removed 4 bases from V and 3 bases from J; junction bases left unmatched: 10. The V gene's germline CDR1 is SGHDT and CDR2 YYEEEE.

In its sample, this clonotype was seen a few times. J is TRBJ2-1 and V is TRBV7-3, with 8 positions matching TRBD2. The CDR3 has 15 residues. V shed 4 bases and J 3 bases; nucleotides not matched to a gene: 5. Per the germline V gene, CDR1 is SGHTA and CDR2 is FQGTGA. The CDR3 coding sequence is TGTGCCAGCAGCTCCTTTAGCGGGAACTACAATGAGCAGTTCTTC. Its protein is CASSSFSGNYNEQFF. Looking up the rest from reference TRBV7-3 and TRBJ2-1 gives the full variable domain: GAGVSQTPSNKVTEKGKYVELRCDPISGHTALYWYRQSLGQGPEFLIYFQGTGAADDSGLPNDRFFAVRPEGSVSTLKIQRTERGDSAVYLCASSSFSGNYNEQFFGPGTRLTVL.

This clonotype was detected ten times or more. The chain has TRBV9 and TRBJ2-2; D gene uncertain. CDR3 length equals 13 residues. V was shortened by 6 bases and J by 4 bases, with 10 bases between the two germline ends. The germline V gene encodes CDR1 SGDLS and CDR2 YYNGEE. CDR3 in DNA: TGTGCCAGCACCCAGACACCCACCGGGGAGCTGTTTTTT. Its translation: CASTQTPTGELFF.

CDR3 nucleotide sequence: TGTGCCAGCAGCCTGGGGACCAATGAGCAGTTCTTC. Translated, it gives CASSLGTNEQFF. This rearrangement joins TRBV9 to TRBJ2-1; D may match TRBD1 or TRBD2 (5 bases each). The CDR3 covers 12 residues. The V gene lost 4 bases and the J gene lost 6 bases, with 8 bases spanning the gap. Germline V lookup: CDR1 SGDLS, CDR2 YYNGEE.

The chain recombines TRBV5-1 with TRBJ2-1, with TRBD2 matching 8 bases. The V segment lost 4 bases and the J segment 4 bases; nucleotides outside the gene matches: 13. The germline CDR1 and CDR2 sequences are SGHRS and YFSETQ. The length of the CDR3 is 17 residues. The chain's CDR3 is CASSPMSSGSRYNEQFF. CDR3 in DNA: TGCGCCAGCAGCCCAATGTCCAGCGGGAGCAGGTACAATGAGCAGTTCTTC.

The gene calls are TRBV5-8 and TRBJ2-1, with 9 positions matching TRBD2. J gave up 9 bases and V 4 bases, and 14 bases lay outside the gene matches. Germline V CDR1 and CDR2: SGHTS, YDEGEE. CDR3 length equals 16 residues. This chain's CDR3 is CASSRFGLAIGAEQFF. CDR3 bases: TGTGCCAGCAGCCGATTCGGACTAGCGATTGGGGCTGAGCAGTTCTTC. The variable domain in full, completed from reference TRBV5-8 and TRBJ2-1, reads EAGVTQSPTHLIKTRGQQATLRCSPISGHTSVYWYQQALGLGLQFLLWYDEGEERNRGNFPPRFSGRQFPNYSSELNVNALELEDSALYLCASSRFGLAIGAEQFFGPGTRLTVL.

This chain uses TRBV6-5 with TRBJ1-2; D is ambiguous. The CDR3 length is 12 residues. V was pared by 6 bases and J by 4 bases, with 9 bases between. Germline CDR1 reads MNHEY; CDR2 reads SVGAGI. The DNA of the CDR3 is TGTGCCAGCAGGAGAGAAGGCTATGGCTACACCTTC. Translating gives CASRREGYGYTF.

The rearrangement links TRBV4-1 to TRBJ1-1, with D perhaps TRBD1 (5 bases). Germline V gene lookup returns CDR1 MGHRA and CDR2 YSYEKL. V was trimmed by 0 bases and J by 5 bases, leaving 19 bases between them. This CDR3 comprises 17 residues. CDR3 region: CASSQEPGGRRSTEAFF. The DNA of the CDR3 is TGCGCCAGCAGCCAAGAGCCGGGGGGTAGGCGATCAACTGAAGCTTTCTTT.

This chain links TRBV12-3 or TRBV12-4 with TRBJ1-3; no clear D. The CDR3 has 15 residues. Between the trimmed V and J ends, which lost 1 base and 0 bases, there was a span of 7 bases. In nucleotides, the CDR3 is TGTGCCAGCAGTTTAGACGTTAGCTCTGGAAACACCATATATTTT. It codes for CASSLDVSSGNTIYF.

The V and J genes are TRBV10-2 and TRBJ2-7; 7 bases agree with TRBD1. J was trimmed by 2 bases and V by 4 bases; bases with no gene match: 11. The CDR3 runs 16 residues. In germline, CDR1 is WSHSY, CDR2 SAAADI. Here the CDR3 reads CASSVRSGTVTYEQYF. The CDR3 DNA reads TGCGCCAGCAGTGTAAGGTCCGGGACAGTAACCTACGAGCAGTACTTC.

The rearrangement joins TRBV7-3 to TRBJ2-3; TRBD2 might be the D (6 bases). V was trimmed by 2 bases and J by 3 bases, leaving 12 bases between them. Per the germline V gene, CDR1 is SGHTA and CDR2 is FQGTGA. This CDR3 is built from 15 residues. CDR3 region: CASSLGRDLTDTQYF. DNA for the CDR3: TGTGCCAGCAGCTTAGGGCGGGATCTTACAGATACGCAGTATTTT. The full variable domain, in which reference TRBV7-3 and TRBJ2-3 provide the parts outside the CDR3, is GAGVSQTPSNKVTEKGKYVELRCDPISGHTALYWYRQSLGQGPEFLIYFQGTGAADDSGLPNDRFFAVRPEGSVSTLKIQRTERGDSAVYLCASSLGRDLTDTQYFGPGTRLTVL.

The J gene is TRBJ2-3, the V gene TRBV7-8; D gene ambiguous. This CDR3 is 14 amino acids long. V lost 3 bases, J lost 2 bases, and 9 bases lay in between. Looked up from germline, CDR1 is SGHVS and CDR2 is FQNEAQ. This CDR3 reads CASSFSSHTDTQYF. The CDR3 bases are TGTGCCAGCAGCTTCAGCAGCCACACAGATACGCAGTATTTT.

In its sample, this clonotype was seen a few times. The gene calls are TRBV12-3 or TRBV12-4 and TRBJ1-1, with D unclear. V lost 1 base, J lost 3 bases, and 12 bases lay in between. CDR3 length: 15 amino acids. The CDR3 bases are TGTGCCAGCAGTTTAGGGCCTCCCGGGTACACTGAAGCTTTCTTT. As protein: CASSLGPPGYTEAFF.

The CDR3, as DNA: TGTGCCAGCAGTCAATCCACCGAGCAGTTCTTC. Protein: CASSQSTEQFF. The chain carries TRBV25-1 and TRBJ2-1, with D unclear. Trimming left V 5 bases short and J 10 bases short, with 9 bases between. Per germline, CDR1 MGHDK and CDR2 SYGVNS. This CDR3 comprises 11 residues.

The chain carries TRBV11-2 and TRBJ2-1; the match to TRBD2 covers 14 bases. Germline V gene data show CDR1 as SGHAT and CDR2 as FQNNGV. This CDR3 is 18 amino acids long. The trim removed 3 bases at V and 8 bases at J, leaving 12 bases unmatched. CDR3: CASSFGTSGRSTFYEQFF. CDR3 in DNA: TGTGCCAGCAGCTTCGGGACTAGCGGGAGATCTACCTTCTATGAGCAGTTCTTC. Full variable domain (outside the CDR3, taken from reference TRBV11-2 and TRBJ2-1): EAGVAQSPRYKIIEKRQSVAFWCNPISGHATLYWYQQILGQGPKLLIQFQNNGVVDDSQLPKDRFSAERLKGVDSTLKIQPAKLEDSAVYLCASSFGTSGRSTFYEQFFGPGTRLTVL.

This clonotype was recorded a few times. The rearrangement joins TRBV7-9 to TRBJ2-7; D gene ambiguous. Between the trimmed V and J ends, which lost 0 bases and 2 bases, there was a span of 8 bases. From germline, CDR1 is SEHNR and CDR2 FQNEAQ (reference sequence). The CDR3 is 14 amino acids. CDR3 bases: TGTGCCAGCAGCTTAGCGGGTAGTGCCTACGAGCAGTACTTC. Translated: CASSLAGSAYEQYF.

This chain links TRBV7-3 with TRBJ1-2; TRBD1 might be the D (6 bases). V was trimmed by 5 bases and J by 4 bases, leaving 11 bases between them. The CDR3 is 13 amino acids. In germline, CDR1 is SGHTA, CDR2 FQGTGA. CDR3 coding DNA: TGTGCCAGCAGCGTCGGGGGCGGCTATGGCTACACCTTC. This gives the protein CASSVGGGYGYTF.

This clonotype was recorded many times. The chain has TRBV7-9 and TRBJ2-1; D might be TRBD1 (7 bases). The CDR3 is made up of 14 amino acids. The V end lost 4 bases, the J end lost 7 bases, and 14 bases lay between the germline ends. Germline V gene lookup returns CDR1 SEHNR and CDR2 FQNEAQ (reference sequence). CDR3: CASSSQGGANEQFF. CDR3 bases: TGTGCCAGCAGCTCCCAGGGGGGAGCGAATGAGCAGTTCTTC. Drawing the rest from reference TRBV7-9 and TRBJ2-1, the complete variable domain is DTGVSQNPRHKITKRGQNVTFRCDPISEHNRLYWYRQTLGQGPEFLTYFQNEAQLEKSRLLSDRFSAERPKGSFSTLEIQRTEQGDSAMYLCASSSQGGANEQFFGPGTRLTVL.

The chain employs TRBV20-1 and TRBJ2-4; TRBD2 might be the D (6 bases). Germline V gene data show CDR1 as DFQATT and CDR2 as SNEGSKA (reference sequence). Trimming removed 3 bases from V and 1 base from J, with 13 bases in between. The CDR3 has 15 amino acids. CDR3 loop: CSASGGWFAKNIQYF. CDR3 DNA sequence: TGCAGTGCTAGTGGGGGGTGGTTTGCCAAAAACATTCAGTACTTC.

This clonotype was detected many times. The CDR3 nucleotides read TGTGCCAGCAGTCACGAGCGGGAGACAGATACGCAGTATTTT. Amino acid sequence: CASSHERETDTQYF. V gene TRBV6-2 or TRBV6-3 combines with J gene TRBJ2-3; 8 bases line up with TRBD2. Germline values: CDR1 MNHEY, CDR2 SVGEGT. CDR3 size: 14 residues. V was pared by 5 bases and J by 3 bases, with 4 bases of the junction left unmatched.

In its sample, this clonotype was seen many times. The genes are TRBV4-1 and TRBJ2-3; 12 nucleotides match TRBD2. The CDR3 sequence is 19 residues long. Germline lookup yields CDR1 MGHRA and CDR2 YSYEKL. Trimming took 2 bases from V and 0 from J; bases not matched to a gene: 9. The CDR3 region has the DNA TGCGCCAGCAGCCAAATGGGCCCAGGACTAGCGGGAAGCACAGATACGCAGTATTTT. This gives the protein CASSQMGPGLAGSTDTQYF.